What follows are 27 T cell receptor beta chains derived from one specimen sequenced in a study. MiXCR, applied by TCRdb to the 5' RACE reads, yields one record per CDR3 protein. The sample lists approximately 7,000 distinct CDR3 sequences, 45% to 65% occurring once. What was sequenced was naive CD4+ T cells sorted from a lymph node. Subset indicated: naive CD4+ T cells, CD4+CD45RA+CD25-. These TCRs come from a female donor with breast cancer.

Comment on this clonotype: Here the CDR3 omits its conserved ending phenylalanine or tryptophan, so a read error is the likely source. This chain joins TRBV6-6 and TRBJ2-5; D is possibly TRBD2 (7 bases). V was clipped by 2 bases and J by 2 bases, with 18 bases between them. This CDR3 comprises 17 residues. The germline V gene has CDR1 MNHNY and CDR2 SVGAGI (reference sequence). CDR3 in DNA: TGTGCCAGCAGTTACCCCGCGGGGGCGAGGGCACAAGAGACCCAGTACCTC. Amino acid sequence: CASSYPAGARAQETQYL.

Here the CDR3 reads CASSPGLAANEQFF. CDR3 nucleotide sequence: TGTGCCAGCAGCCCGGGACTAGCGGCGAATGAGCAGTTCTTC. This chain uses TRBV12-3 or TRBV12-4 with TRBJ2-1, with 11 bases that match TRBD2. V shed 6 bases, J shed 7 bases, and the junction held 5 bases outside the gene matches. There are 14 residues in the CDR3.

This clonotype was detected once. This chain links TRBV20-1 with TRBJ2-5, with 7 bases aligning to TRBD2. This CDR3 comprises 13 residues. The germline CDR1 and CDR2 sequences are DFQATT and SNEGSKA (reference sequence). After removal of 6 bases from V and 5 bases from J, the junction contained 9 bases not matched to a gene. This chain's CDR3 is CSAPGRERETQYF. Here the CDR3 DNA reads TGCAGTGCCCCCGGGCGGGAGCGGGAGACCCAGTACTTC.

The gene calls are TRBV20-1 and TRBJ2-4; 8 nucleotides align to TRBD2. V was pared by 4 bases and J by 8 bases, with 7 bases of the junction left unmatched. Germline CDR1 reads DFQATT; CDR2 reads SNEGSKA (reference sequence). The CDR3 consists of 13 residues. The CDR3 coding sequence is TGCAGTGCTACCGAGCGGGGGAGAGACATTCAGTACTTC. Amino acid sequence: CSATERGRDIQYF.

This clonotype showed up just a few times. The chain has TRBV29-1 and TRBJ1-1; the D gene is possibly TRBD1 (5 bases). Germline V gene data show CDR1 as SQVTM and CDR2 as ANQGSEA. The CDR3 is 12 residues long. Trimming removed 6 bases from V and 6 bases from J, with 14 bases in between. In DNA, the CDR3 is TGCAGCGTCGTTGACGGGGACGCTGAAGCTTTCTTT. Translating it yields CSVVDGDAEAFF. Supplemented by reference TRBV29-1 and TRBJ1-1, the full variable domain reads SAVISQKPSRDICQRGTSLTIQCQVDSQVTMMFWYRQQPGQSLTLIATANQGSEATYESGFVIDKFPISRPNLTFSTLTVSNMSPEDSSIYLCSVVDGDAEAFFGQGTRLTVV.

This clonotype has only one observation. The chain employs TRBV6-1 and TRBJ2-2, with D perhaps matching TRBD1 (5 bases). The germline gives CDR1 MNHNS, CDR2 SASEGT. V gave up 6 bases and J gave up 2 bases, with 7 bases separating them. The CDR3 loop spans 13 amino acids. The CDR3 is CASRQGNTGELFF. CDR3 DNA sequence: TGTGCCAGCAGGCAGGGAAACACCGGGGAGCTGTTTTTT.

In its sample, this clonotype ranks as large (0.1 to 1%). This chain joins TRBV7-9 and TRBJ2-1, with a possible D match to TRBD1 (6 bases). The V gene lost 3 bases and the J gene lost 4 bases, with 10 bases spanning the gap. The CDR3 runs 14 residues. Germline assignment: CDR1 SEHNR and CDR2 FQNEAQ (reference sequence). Written as DNA, the CDR3 is TGTGCCAGCAGCTTGCAACAGGGATACAATGAGCAGTTCTTC. Protein sequence: CASSLQQGYNEQFF. The full variable domain, its missing parts supplied by reference TRBV7-9 and TRBJ2-1, is DTGVSQNPRHKITKRGQNVTFRCDPISEHNRLYWYRQTLGQGPEFLTYFQNEAQLEKSRLLSDRFSAERPKGSFSTLEIQRTEQGDSAMYLCASSLQQGYNEQFFGPGTRLTVL.

This rearrangement joins TRBV20-1 to TRBJ1-2; TRBD1 matches 9 bases. The CDR3 loop spans 15 amino acids. Losses at the gene ends were 3 bases for V and 7 bases for J; bases not matched to a gene: 12. The germline V gene has CDR1 DFQATT and CDR2 SNEGSKA (reference sequence). CDR3 nucleotide sequence: TGCAGTGCTAGTAGGGACCTACAGGGGGCGGGTGGCTACACCTTC. Amino acid sequence: CSASRDLQGAGGYTF.

The J gene is TRBJ2-5, the V gene TRBV20-1; D might be TRBD1 or TRBD2, each matching 5 bases. Germline CDR1 and CDR2: DFQATT and SNEGSKA (reference sequence). The CDR3 runs to 13 residues. Trimming removed 8 bases at V and 1 base at J, with 14 bases between. The CDR3 reads CSSEPGAQETQYF. CDR3 DNA: TGCAGTTCGGAGCCCGGGGCCCAAGAGACCCAGTACTTC.

In its sample, this clonotype was seen a few times. V is TRBV29-1 and J is TRBJ2-6, with D perhaps matching TRBD1 (6 bases). Trimming pared 7 bases from V and 4 bases from J, leaving 20 bases between. CDR1 and CDR2 (germline): SQVTM, ANQGSEA. This CDR3 comprises 16 residues. The CDR3 is CSATGYSPIGANVLTF. For the CDR3, the DNA is TGCAGCGCCACAGGGTACTCCCCTATAGGGGCCAACGTCCTGACTTTC.

The CDR3 DNA is TGTGCCAGCAGTTACCCGGGACTTCCGAACACTGAAGCTTTCTTT. Translated: CASSYPGLPNTEAFF. The J gene is TRBJ1-1, the V gene TRBV6-6, with D possibly TRBD1 on 5 matching bases. The length of the CDR3 is 15 residues. With 2 bases removed from V and 1 base from J, the gap between germline ends came to 11 bases. CDR1 is MNHNY and CDR2 is SVGAGI in the germline V gene (reference sequence).

The chain uses TRBV18 and TRBJ2-7; no reliable D call. Between the trimmed V and J ends, which lost 4 bases and 5 bases, there was a span of 15 bases. CDR3 length equals 14 residues. Per germline, CDR1 KGHSH and CDR2 LQKENI. CDR3 nucleotides: TGTGCCAGCTCACGCCCGACAATCCCGGACGAGCAGTACTTC. Protein sequence: CASSRPTIPDEQYF.

For this clonotype: Sequence at one end of the junction differs from germline and may be a read error. The genes are TRBV4-1 and TRBJ2-1; D possibly corresponds to TRBD2 (5 bases). Germline V gene data show CDR1 as MGHRA and CDR2 as YSYEKL. The length of the CDR3 is 16 residues. DNA for the CDR3: TGTGCCAGCAGCCAAGTTGACGGGAACTCCTACAATGAGCAGTTCTTC. Its translation: CASSQVDGNSYNEQFF.

This clonotype appeared a few times. The V call is TRBV6-5, the J call TRBJ2-7, with 13 bases lining up with TRBD2. This CDR3 is 15 amino acids long. The J segment lost 3 bases and the V segment lost 8 bases, leaving 7 bases of the junction unmatched. Germline lookup yields CDR1 MNHEY and CDR2 SVGAGI. CDR3: CASGLLAGGIYEQYF. The CDR3 DNA is TGTGCCAGCGGCTTACTAGCGGGAGGGATCTACGAGCAGTACTTC.

This chain uses TRBV20-1 with TRBJ2-3, with 14 bases identical to TRBD2. Germline CDR1 DFQATT, CDR2 SNEGSKA (reference sequence). The CDR3 spans 17 residues. V was pared by 0 bases and J by 2 bases, with 4 bases of the junction left unmatched. Written as DNA, the CDR3 is TGCAGTGCTAGAGACGGACTAGCGGGAGGTACCACAGATACGCAGTATTTT. This gives the protein CSARDGLAGGTTDTQYF.

The gene calls are TRBV5-1 and TRBJ2-1; D gene unclear. The germline CDR1 and CDR2 sequences are SGHRS and YFSETQ. The V and J ends lost 0 bases and 9 bases respectively, with 7 bases between them. This CDR3 contains 12 residues. The chain's CDR3 is CASSLGWGEQFF. The CDR3 nucleotides are TGCGCCAGCAGCTTGGGGTGGGGTGAGCAGTTCTTC.

The chain recombines TRBV12-3 or TRBV12-4 with TRBJ1-1; 8 bases match TRBD1. The CDR3 is made up of 13 amino acids. Trimming at V came to 4 bases and at J to 4 bases, leaving 2 bases not matched to a gene. CDR3 in DNA: TGTGCCAGCAGTTCTACAGGGGGCACTGAAGCTTTCTTT. It translates to CASSSTGGTEAFF.

The rearrangement uses TRBV20-1 and TRBJ2-1; TRBD2 matches 7 bases. The junction had 5 bases not matched to a gene; V was cut back by 3 bases and J by 0 bases. The CDR3 is 15 residues long. CDR1 is DFQATT, CDR2 SNEGSKA, per germline (reference sequence). Written as DNA, the CDR3 is TGCAGTGCTAGGTATGGCGGGAGCTCCTACAATGAGCAGTTCTTC. Translated: CSARYGGSSYNEQFF.

This clonotype was seen a handful of times. The rearrangement uses TRBV4-1 and TRBJ2-2; D possibly corresponds to TRBD2 (6 bases). CDR3 length: 15 amino acids. The germline gives CDR1 MGHRA, CDR2 YSYEKL. Deletions cut 0 bases from V and 6 bases from J, with 11 bases between. CDR3 region: CASSQETSGAGELFF. CDR3 nucleotide sequence: TGCGCCAGCAGCCAAGAAACGTCGGGGGCCGGGGAGCTGTTTTTT.

This sequence joins TRBV5-1 and TRBJ2-7; 9 positions agree with TRBD2. The germline gives CDR1 SGHRS, CDR2 YFSETQ. V shed 3 bases and J 2 bases; nucleotides not matched to a gene: 9. CDR3 size: 16 residues. The chain's CDR3 is CASSSLAGINTYEQYF. The CDR3 DNA is TGCGCCAGCAGCTCTCTAGCGGGGATTAATACCTACGAGCAGTACTTC.

The chain combines TRBV12-3 or TRBV12-4 with TRBJ2-3, with D perhaps matching TRBD1 or TRBD2 (5 bases each). This CDR3 has 14 amino acids. V lost 4 bases to trimming and J lost 0 bases, with 8 bases between them. CDR3 protein: CASSYGTSTDTQYF. CDR3 in DNA: TGTGCCAGCAGTTACGGGACGAGCACAGATACGCAGTATTTT.

This clonotype was seen only once. This chain links TRBV5-1 with TRBJ1-6, with unresolved D. CDR1 is SGHRS and CDR2 is YFSETQ in the germline V gene. This CDR3 has 15 amino acids. V lost 2 bases to trimming and J lost 13 bases, with 19 bases between them. CDR3 sequence reads: CASSFTPHGGSPLHF. CDR3 in DNA: TGCGCCAGCAGCTTCACCCCGCACGGAGGGTCCCCCCTCCACTTT.

The J gene is TRBJ2-1, the V gene TRBV20-1; TRBD1 matches 10 bases. The germline gives CDR1 DFQATT, CDR2 SNEGSKA (reference sequence). There are 16 residues in the CDR3. Trimming removed 0 bases from V and 9 bases from J; junction bases left unmatched: 11. The DNA of the CDR3 is TGCAGTGCTAGAGACCCCTGGGCGGGACAGGGGACTGAGCAGTTCTTC. Residues: CSARDPWAGQGTEQFF.

The CDR3 bases are TGCGCCAGCAGCTTGGCCAGGGGGGATTCCTACGAGCAGTACTTC. It specifies CASSLARGDSYEQYF. This chain uses TRBV5-1 with TRBJ2-7, with D maybe TRBD1 (7 bases). Between the trimmed V and J ends, which lost 0 bases and 1 base, there was a span of 11 bases. CDR3 size: 15 residues. Germline V gene sequence: CDR1 SGHRS, CDR2 YFSETQ.

A few counts support this clonotype. The J gene is TRBJ2-6, the V gene TRBV20-1; D is perhaps TRBD2 (5 bases). The germline CDR1 and CDR2 sequences are DFQATT and SNEGSKA (reference sequence). V was pared by 0 bases and J by 4 bases, with 10 bases between. This CDR3 is built from 15 residues. The CDR3 reads CSARDRGYGANVLTF. The CDR3 coding sequence is TGCAGTGCTAGAGATAGAGGGTACGGGGCCAACGTCCTGACTTTC.

The CDR3 region has the DNA TGTGCCAGCAGTTGGGGACAGGGGGGTTCCTACGAGCAGTACTTC. It yields the protein CASSWGQGGSYEQYF. The V gene is TRBV27, the J gene TRBJ2-7; 11 nucleotides align to TRBD1. CDR3 length: 15 residues. Trimming at V came to 4 bases and at J to 1 base, leaving 3 bases not matched to a gene. CDR1 MNHEY and CDR2 SMNVEV come from the germline V gene (reference sequence).

This clonotype was counted only a few times. V usage is TRBV2 and J usage is TRBJ1-2; D unresolved. Germline V gene lookup returns CDR1 SNHLY and CDR2 FYNNEI. The CDR3 sequence is 13 residues long. Trimming removed 4 bases from V and 5 bases from J, with 11 bases in between. The DNA of the CDR3 is TGTGCCAGCAGTGGTGGGGTGGGGTATGGCTACACCTTC. This translates into CASSGGVGYGYTF. The variable domain in full, with the rest retrieved from reference TRBV2 and TRBJ1-2, is EPEVTQTPSHQVTQMGQEVILRCVPISNHLYFYWYRQILGQKVEFLVSFYNNEISEKSEIFDDQFSVERPDGSNFTLKIRSTKLEDSAMYFCASSGGVGYGYTFGSGTRLTVV.